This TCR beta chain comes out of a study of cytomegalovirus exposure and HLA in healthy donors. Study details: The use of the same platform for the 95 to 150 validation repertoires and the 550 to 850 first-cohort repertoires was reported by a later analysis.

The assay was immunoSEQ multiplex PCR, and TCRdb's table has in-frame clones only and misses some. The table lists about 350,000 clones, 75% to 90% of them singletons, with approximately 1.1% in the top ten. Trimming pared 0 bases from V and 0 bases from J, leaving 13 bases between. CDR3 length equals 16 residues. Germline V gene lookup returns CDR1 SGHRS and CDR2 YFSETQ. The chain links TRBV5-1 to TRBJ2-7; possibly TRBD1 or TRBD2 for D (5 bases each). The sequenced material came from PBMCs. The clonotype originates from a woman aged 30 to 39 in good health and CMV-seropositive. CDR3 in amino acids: CASSLGPGTNSYEQYF. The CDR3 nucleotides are TGCGCCAGCAGCTTGGGGCCGGGGACGAACTCCTACGAGCAGTACTTC. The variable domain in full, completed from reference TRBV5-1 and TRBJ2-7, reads KAGVTQTPRYLIKTRGQQVTLSCSPISGHRSVSWYQQTPGQGLQFLFEYFSETQRNKGNFPGRFSGRQFSNSRSEMNVSTLELGDSALYLCASSLGPGTNSYEQYFGPGTRLTVT.